Listed here are 21 T cell receptor beta chains from one sample, sequenced in a study of T-cell memory formation after mild COVID-19. TCRdb itself ran the 5' RACE reads through MiXCR, one entry per CDR3 protein. The sample has nearly 350,000 distinct CDR3 sequences, 13% seen once. Sequencing was done on a sample of PBMCs or a T cell subset sorted from them (not recorded which). Source of these receptors: a man between 18 and 35 years old who had mild COVID-19 (a few samples of this study predate the infection). Cell type and time point are not known.

The V and J genes are TRBV11-2 and TRBJ2-7; 7 bases line up with TRBD2. CDR3 size: 15 residues. Germline V gives CDR1 SGHAT, CDR2 FQNNGV. The V segment lost 0 bases and the J segment 2 bases; nucleotides outside the gene matches: 4. CDR3 nucleotides: TGTGCCAGCAGCTTAGAGCTAGCGGCCGCCTACGAGCAGTACTTC. Translated: CASSLELAAAYEQYF.

This clonotype was counted a single time. The chain links TRBV20-1 to TRBJ2-3, with 9 positions matching TRBD2. Germline CDR1 is DFQATT and CDR2 is SNEGSKA (reference sequence). After removal of 4 bases from V and 0 bases from J, the junction contained 11 bases not matched to a gene. This CDR3 has 17 amino acids. Here the CDR3 reads CSAISSGVYRSTDTQYF. The DNA for the CDR3 is TGCAGTGCTATCTCTAGCGGGGTATACCGTAGCACAGATACGCAGTATTTT.

The genes are TRBV15 and TRBJ1-4; 9 bases match TRBD1. CDR3 size: 20 residues. V lost 2 bases to trimming and J lost 7 bases; unmatched junction nucleotides: 20. The germline gives CDR1 LNHNV, CDR2 YYDKDF (reference sequence). Here the CDR3 reads CATSRSTPGQGTFEGEKLFF. The CDR3, as DNA: TGTGCCACCAGCAGATCGACTCCGGGACAGGGTACATTCGAGGGTGAAAAACTGTTTTTT.

This chain uses TRBV7-2 with TRBJ1-1; D unresolved. The germline V gene has CDR1 SGHTA and CDR2 FQGNSA. The ends were cut back, 7 bases at V and 7 bases at J, with 16 bases in the middle. The CDR3 covers 13 residues. The CDR3 DNA reads as TGTGCCAGCACCCTAGAGGCCCCAGGTGAAGCTTTCTTT. Protein: CASTLEAPGEAFF.

There are a few counts of this clonotype. This chain links TRBV6-5 with TRBJ1-2; perhaps TRBD1 as D (5 bases). Germline V gene data show CDR1 as MNHEY and CDR2 as SVGAGI. The CDR3 contains 14 residues. Trimming shortened V by 5 bases and J by 3 bases, and 13 bases separated the two germline ends. CDR3 DNA sequence: TGTGCCAGCAGTCGAAGAAAGACAGACTATGGCTACACCTTC. It translates to CASSRRKTDYGYTF.

This clonotype was counted ten times or more. The rearrangement joins TRBV7-9 to TRBJ1-1, with unresolved D. With 5 bases removed from V and 5 bases from J, the gap between germline ends came to 6 bases. The length of the CDR3 is 11 residues. CDR1 and CDR2 (germline): SEHNR, FQNEAQ (reference sequence). The CDR3 spells CASSAWTEAFF. The CDR3 nucleotides read TGTGCCAGCAGCGCGTGGACTGAAGCTTTCTTT.

In its sample, this clonotype was seen a few times. V usage is TRBV24-1 and J usage is TRBJ1-4; TRBD1 is a possible D gene (6 bases). V shed 3 bases and J shed 8 bases, with 12 bases lying between them. The CDR3 is 14 amino acids. CDR1 and CDR2 (germline): KGHDR, SFDVKD. The DNA of the CDR3 is TGTGCCACCAGTGATCTACAGGGAGGGGAAAAACTGTTTTTT. It translates to CATSDLQGGEKLFF.

The V call is TRBV10-1, the J call TRBJ1-1, with D tentatively TRBD1 (6 bases). The CDR3 length is 14 residues. Trimming cost V 4 bases and J 11 bases, with 20 bases left between them. Germline V gene lookup returns CDR1 WNHNN and CDR2 SYGVQD (reference sequence). CDR3 loop: CASSADRTERMAFF. The DNA for the CDR3 is TGCGCCAGCAGTGCCGACAGGACTGAGCGGATGGCTTTCTTT.

This clonotype was seen many times. The rearrangement uses TRBV20-1 and TRBJ2-2, with D possibly being TRBD2 (5 bases). V lost 2 bases to trimming and J lost 0 bases, with 13 bases between them. Germline CDR1 reads DFQATT; CDR2 reads SNEGSKA (reference sequence). The CDR3 is 16 residues long. This CDR3 is CSARLGLRANTGELFF. The CDR3 region has the DNA TGCAGTGCTAGATTGGGTCTGCGGGCGAACACCGGGGAGCTGTTTTTT.

This sequence joins TRBV21-1 and TRBJ2-7. TRBV21-1 is a pseudogene. The CDR3 contains 14 residues. The CDR3 DNA reads as TGTGCCAGCAACACAGGGTTACACTCCTACGAGCAGTACTTC. Translation gives CASNTGLHSYEQYF.

There are a few counts of this clonotype. V and J are TRBV2 and TRBJ1-1; unclear D gene. The germline CDR1 and CDR2 sequences are SNHLY and FYNNEI. CDR3 size: 13 residues. Trimming left V 6 bases short and J 4 bases short, with 12 bases between. The CDR3 DNA sequence: TGTGCCAGCAGCCGGACTTCTGGCACTGAAGCTTTCTTT. This codes for CASSRTSGTEAFF.

Only a few counts were recorded for this clonotype. This chain connects TRBV12-3 or TRBV12-4 to TRBJ1-2, with D unclear. Trimming cost V 5 bases and J 6 bases, with 7 bases left between them. The CDR3 has 11 amino acids. CDR3 DNA sequence: TGTGCCAGCAGTCCAATCGATGGCTACACCTTC. It specifies CASSPIDGYTF.

This clonotype was observed at least ten times. The chain employs TRBV3-1 and TRBJ1-2; D is perhaps TRBD1 (5 bases). CDR1 and CDR2 (germline): LGHDT, YNNKEL (reference sequence). With 1 base removed from V and 5 bases from J, the gap between germline ends came to 14 bases. This CDR3 is 15 amino acids long. The CDR3: CASSQGRGVEYGYTF. CDR3 nucleotides: TGTGCCAGCAGCCAAGGCCGGGGGGTGGAGTATGGCTACACCTTC.

At least ten counts were recorded for this clonotype. This chain uses TRBV15 with TRBJ2-3; D perhaps matches TRBD2 (5 bases). V was cut by 4 bases and J by 2 bases, with 16 bases left in between. The CDR3 is 16 residues long. Per the germline V gene, CDR1 is LNHNV and CDR2 is YYDKDF (reference sequence). Here the CDR3 DNA reads TGTGCCACCAGCACTGGGAGCGGAGGCCTCACAGATACGCAGTATTTT. As protein: CATSTGSGGLTDTQYF.

This clonotype was seen only a few times. This chain links TRBV6-2 or TRBV6-3 with TRBJ2-1; D is undetermined. Trimming pared 8 bases from V and 5 bases from J, leaving 10 bases between. Germline loops: CDR1 MNHEY, CDR2 SVGEGT. This CDR3 is built from 12 residues. CDR3: CASSRVNNEQFF. For the CDR3, the DNA is TGTGCCAGCTCTCGGGTCAACAATGAGCAGTTCTTC.

The chain recombines TRBV5-1 with TRBJ1-2, with D unresolved. Trimming left V 5 bases short and J 4 bases short, with 12 bases between. Germline CDR1 reads SGHRS; CDR2 reads YFSETQ. CDR3 length: 13 amino acids. The CDR3 reads CASSFSDFYGYTF. The DNA for the CDR3 is TGCGCCAGCAGTTTTTCGGATTTCTATGGCTACACCTTC.

The chain joins TRBV7-9 to TRBJ2-3; D is possibly TRBD1 (5 bases). The germline V gene has CDR1 SEHNR and CDR2 FQNEAQ (reference sequence). Trimming removed 2 bases from V and 1 base from J, with 7 bases in between. CDR3 length: 14 residues. The CDR3 protein is CASSLRRGTDTQYF. For the CDR3, the DNA is TGTGCCAGCAGCTTACGCAGGGGCACAGATACGCAGTATTTT.

The chain recombines TRBV15 with TRBJ2-2; a weak D match, TRBD1 (6 bases). Trimming cost V 0 bases and J 4 bases, with 12 bases left between them. Germline CDR1 is LNHNV and CDR2 is YYDKDF (reference sequence). CDR3 length: 16 amino acids. Here the CDR3 reads CATSRDRSRGTGELFF. DNA of the CDR3: TGTGCCACCAGCAGAGATCGGTCCAGGGGCACCGGGGAGCTGTTTTTT.

This clonotype was seen ten or more times. The chain couples TRBV11-2 to TRBJ2-1, with 8 bases fitting TRBD2. The junction had 17 bases not matched to a gene; V was cut back by 5 bases and J by 2 bases. Per the germline V gene, CDR1 is SGHAT and CDR2 is FQNNGV. This CDR3 region has 19 residues. The CDR3 loop reads CASSPLLLGTSRPYNEQFF. The CDR3 DNA sequence: TGTGCCAGCAGCCCACTATTATTGGGGACTAGTCGGCCCTACAATGAGCAGTTCTTC.

The gene calls are TRBV4-3 and TRBJ2-7, with D unclear. CDR1 and CDR2 (germline): LGHNA, YSLEER. Trimming stripped 4 bases from V and 3 bases from J, with 13 bases between. The length of the CDR3 is 14 residues. The CDR3 coding sequence is TGCGCCAGCAGCCCACGTGGCAGCCGCTACGAGCAGTACGTC. Amino acids: CASSPRGSRYEQYV.

This clonotype has more than one count but fewer than ten. The chain recombines TRBV5-1 with TRBJ2-2, with TRBD1 matching 8 bases. With 4 bases clipped from V and 10 bases from J, the junction kept 12 bases outside the gene matches. CDR1 SGHRS and CDR2 YFSETQ come from the germline V gene. The length of the CDR3 is 15 residues. The CDR3 is CASSRGRGQLEELFF. CDR3 nucleotide sequence: TGCGCCAGCAGCCGCGGCAGGGGGCAACTGGAGGAGCTGTTTTTT.